These 32 T cell receptor beta chains originate from one sample sequenced in a study of blood T cell repertoires in COVID-19. Libraries were prepared by immunoSEQ multiplex PCR; TCRdb keeps only in-frame clonotypes and omits some of them. Here the sample spans roughly 170,000 clones, about 85% being singletons. Source material: peripheral blood. The receptors were sampled from a man aged 55 to 70 who had recovered from COVID-19.

The rearrangement joins TRBV5-1 to TRBJ1-1; TRBD1 aligns across 8 bases. V dropped 7 bases and J dropped 0; count of bases not matched to a gene: 2. The CDR3 contains 13 residues. Germline CDR1 SGHRS, CDR2 YFSETQ. In DNA form, the CDR3 reads TGCGCCAGCGCGACAGGGGTGAACACTGAAGCTTTCTTT. Translation: CASATGVNTEAFF.

The chain uses TRBV7-2 and TRBJ2-3; 7 nucleotides line up with TRBD1. The CDR3 is 15 amino acids. V was pared by 1 base and J by 2 bases, with 3 bases of the junction left unmatched. Germline V gene lookup returns CDR1 SGHTA and CDR2 FQGNSA. The CDR3 loop reads CASSLDRGSTDTQYF. The CDR3 nucleotides are TGTGCCAGCAGCTTAGACAGGGGCTCCACAGATACGCAGTATTTT.

The rearrangement links TRBV7-3 to TRBJ2-7, with a tentative D call TRBD1 (6 bases). V was clipped by 2 bases and J by 2 bases, with 7 bases between them. This CDR3 has 13 residues. Germline lookup yields CDR1 SGHTA and CDR2 FQGTGA. CDR3 protein: CASSLGGTYEQYF. In DNA form, the CDR3 reads TGTGCCAGCAGCTTAGGGGGCACCTACGAGCAGTACTTC.

The chain employs TRBV27 and TRBJ2-2; 7 bases fit TRBD1. The CDR3 has 14 residues. J gave up 3 bases and V 8 bases, and 6 bases lay outside the gene matches. Germline-derived CDR1 and CDR2 are MNHEY and SMNVEV (reference sequence). CDR3 amino acids: CASLRTGYTGELFF. The CDR3 coding sequence is TGTGCCAGCCTTAGGACAGGCTACACCGGGGAGCTGTTTTTT.

J is TRBJ1-2 and V is TRBV18, with 8 bases matching TRBD1. V lost 9 bases and J lost 3; bases outside the gene matches: 9. Germline V gives CDR1 KGHSH, CDR2 LQKENI. The CDR3 is 14 amino acids. The CDR3: CASAPSDRDYGYTF. The DNA for the CDR3 is TGTGCCAGTGCCCCTTCGGACAGGGACTATGGCTACACCTTC.

As DNA, the CDR3 is TGTGCCAGCAGCTTTTCGGAGGGGGCAGCTCAGCCCCAGCATTTT. It is translated as CASSFSEGAAQPQHF. The rearrangement joins TRBV7-2 to TRBJ1-5; 7 bases agree with TRBD1. Germline CDR1 SGHTA, CDR2 FQGNSA. CDR3 length: 15 amino acids. J gave up 6 bases and V 3 bases, and 8 bases lay outside the gene matches.

The rearrangement joins TRBV7-3 to TRBJ2-2; 8 bases are shared with TRBD1. CDR1 SGHTA and CDR2 FQGTGA come from the germline V gene. Losses at the gene ends were 5 bases for V and 5 bases for J; bases not matched to a gene: 10. This CDR3 spans 16 amino acids. The CDR3 DNA reads as TGTGCCAGCAGCATTGACAGGGGTCCGTGGACCGGGGAGCTGTTTTTT. Translating gives CASSIDRGPWTGELFF.

This chain uses TRBV9 with TRBJ2-1, with 10 bases that match TRBD2. The CDR3 extends over 14 amino acids. Germline V gives CDR1 SGDLS, CDR2 YYNGEE. J was trimmed by 5 bases and V by 3 bases; bases with no gene match: 2. CDR3: CASSASGGHNEQFF. DNA for the CDR3: TGTGCCAGCAGCGCTAGCGGGGGTCACAATGAGCAGTTCTTC.

This chain links TRBV3-1 (or the pseudogene TRBV3-2) with TRBJ2-2; maybe TRBD2 (5 bases). This CDR3 is built from 14 residues. Germline V gene data show CDR1 as LGHDT and CDR2 as YNNKEL (reference sequence). V lost 3 bases and J lost 5, with 10 bases in between. Written as DNA, the CDR3 is TGTGCCAGCAGCCATGAACTAGTGACCGGGGAGCTGTTTTTT. This translates into CASSHELVTGELFF.

V is TRBV5-1 and J is TRBJ1-1; D is perhaps TRBD1 (6 bases). Trimming stripped 0 bases from V and 5 bases from J, with 20 bases between. CDR3 size: 17 residues. Germline CDR1 SGHRS, CDR2 YFSETQ. CDR3 amino acids: CASSLGGREFIGTEAFF. The CDR3 DNA sequence: TGCGCCAGCAGCTTGGGGGGGCGGGAGTTTATTGGGACTGAAGCTTTCTTT.

V is TRBV18 and J is TRBJ1-4; D gene unclear. The CDR3 covers 15 residues. V lost 3 bases, J lost 0 bases, and 8 bases lay in between. Germline assignment: CDR1 KGHSH and CDR2 LQKENI. In DNA, the CDR3 is TGTGCCAGCTCACCGGAGATTTCAACTAATGAAAAACTGTTTTTT. Translating it yields CASSPEISTNEKLFF.

The chain employs TRBV9 and TRBJ1-1, with D unresolved. The ends were cut back, 1 base at V and 0 bases at J, with 13 bases in the middle. This CDR3 region has 16 residues. Germline V gene sequence: CDR1 SGDLS, CDR2 YYNGEE. In DNA form, the CDR3 reads TGTGCCAGCAGCGTAAGAAGCAACTCGCTGAACACTGAAGCTTTCTTT. Residues: CASSVRSNSLNTEAFF.

In its sample, this clone was seen once. V gene TRBV5-6 combines with J gene TRBJ1-1; D call uncertain. The germline V gene encodes CDR1 SGHDT and CDR2 YYEEEE. The CDR3 consists of 17 residues. V was cut by 0 bases and J by 0 bases, with 15 bases left in between. CDR3 sequence: CASSLDEREGMNTEAFF. The CDR3, as DNA: TGTGCCAGCAGCTTGGACGAGCGAGAAGGTATGAACACTGAAGCTTTCTTT. Supplemented by reference TRBV5-6 and TRBJ1-1, the full variable domain reads DAGVTQSPTHLIKTRGQQVTLRCSPKSGHDTVSWYQQALGQGPQFIFQYYEEEERQRGNFPDRFSGHQFPNYSSELNVNALLLGDSALYLCASSLDEREGMNTEAFFGQGTRLTVV.

The chain couples TRBV6-4 to TRBJ2-3; 9 nucleotides line up with TRBD2. Germline V gene lookup returns CDR1 MRHNA and CDR2 SNTAGT. This CDR3 comprises 15 residues. V shed 5 bases and J 2 bases; nucleotides not matched to a gene: 5. CDR3 in DNA: TGTGCCAGCAGTCACGGCGGGGGGGTCACAGATACGCAGTATTTT. This encodes CASSHGGGVTDTQYF.

This rearrangement joins TRBV5-4 to TRBJ1-2; D is possibly TRBD1 (6 bases). In germline, CDR1 is SGHNT, CDR2 YYREEE (reference sequence). This CDR3 is built from 13 residues. The germline V and J ends were trimmed by 3 bases and 8 bases, with 14 bases remaining between them. The CDR3 bases are TGTGCCAGCAGCTGGGGGGGGCTCGGAGGCTACACCTTC. Translated, it gives CASSWGGLGGYTF.

This chain links TRBV27 with TRBJ2-3, with TRBD2 identical over 7 bases. Trimming cost V 4 bases and J 10 bases; bases outside gene matches: 5. Germline CDR1 MNHEY, CDR2 SMNVEV (reference sequence). The CDR3 is 12 residues long. CDR3 sequence reads: CASSSVGGSQYF. CDR3 in DNA: TGTGCCAGCAGTTCCGTCGGGGGGTCGCAGTATTTT.

This chain joins TRBV9 and TRBJ2-1; TRBD2 aligns across 8 bases. The V gene end was trimmed by 4 bases and the J gene end by 8 bases; junction bases not matched to a gene: 8. The germline V gene has CDR1 SGDLS and CDR2 YYNGEE. The CDR3 totals 14 residues. This CDR3 is CASSSYSGVDEQFF. Written as DNA, the CDR3 is TGTGCCAGCAGCTCGTATAGCGGGGTGGATGAGCAGTTCTTC. Drawing the rest from reference TRBV9 and TRBJ2-1, the complete variable domain is DSGVTQTPKHLITATGQRVTLRCSPRSGDLSVYWYQQSLDQGLQFLIQYYNGEERAKGNILERFSAQQFPDLHSELNLSSLELGDSALYFCASSSYSGVDEQFFGPGTRLTVL.

The chain combines TRBV7-2 with TRBJ1-6; TRBD1 matches at 9 bases. After removal of 1 base from V and 5 bases from J, the junction contained 0 bases not matched to a gene. This CDR3 is 15 amino acids long. Germline CDR1 reads SGHTA; CDR2 reads FQGNSA. The CDR3 nucleotides read TGTGCCAGCAGCTTAGGGGACAGGGATAATTCACCCCTCCACTTT. Amino acid sequence: CASSLGDRDNSPLHF.

V usage is TRBV19 and J usage is TRBJ2-2; perhaps TRBD1 as D (6 bases). There are 16 residues in the CDR3. Germline CDR1 is LNHDA and CDR2 is SQIVND (reference sequence). Trimming left V 6 bases short and J 5 bases short, with 19 bases between. The CDR3 here is CASSSPSTGITGELFF. CDR3 DNA sequence: TGTGCCAGTAGCTCCCCGAGTACAGGGATAACCGGGGAGCTGTTTTTT.

This clone appeared once. The V and J genes are TRBV3-1 (or the pseudogene TRBV3-2) and TRBJ2-3, with D hard to call. Germline values: CDR1 LGHDT, CDR2 YNNKEL (reference sequence). V gave up 1 base and J gave up 1 base, with 3 bases separating them. There are 13 residues in the CDR3. CDR3 amino acids: CASSQGGTDTQYF. CDR3 in DNA: TGTGCCAGCAGCCAAGGAGGCACAGATACGCAGTATTTT.

The chain links TRBV5-3 to TRBJ1-4; D possibly corresponds to TRBD1 (5 bases). TRBV5-3 is an open reading frame, and its role is uncertain. The CDR3 spans 14 residues. Trimming shortened V by 2 bases and J by 3 bases, and 8 bases separated the two germline ends. The CDR3 coding sequence is TGTGCCAGAAGCTTCCAGGGCCCTAATGAAAAACTGTTTTTT. Translation gives CARSFQGPNEKLFF.

The chain carries TRBV5-1 and TRBJ1-2; TRBD1 is a possible D gene (6 bases). CDR3 length equals 15 residues. V was cut by 5 bases and J by 0 bases, with 14 bases left in between. Germline CDR1 is SGHRS and CDR2 is YFSETQ. The CDR3 loop is CASRSRGRSNYGYTF. CDR3 sequence (DNA): TGCGCCAGCAGGAGCAGGGGAAGATCTAACTATGGCTACACCTTC.

This chain connects TRBV4-2 to TRBJ1-1; D unclear. The CDR3 runs to 13 residues. V shed 0 bases and J shed 10 bases, with 12 bases lying between them. Germline values: CDR1 LGHNA, CDR2 YNFKEQ. CDR3 sequence reads: CASSQEGTRGAFF. For the CDR3, the DNA is TGTGCCAGCAGCCAAGAGGGAACTCGGGGAGCTTTCTTT.

This sequence joins TRBV3-1 (or the pseudogene TRBV3-2) and TRBJ2-6; 8 positions agree with TRBD2. The CDR3 totals 16 residues. CDR1 is LGHDT, CDR2 YNNKEL, per germline (reference sequence). V dropped 4 bases and J dropped 0; count of bases not matched to a gene: 2. Here the CDR3 reads CASSPAGGSGANVLTF. Written as DNA, the CDR3 is TGTGCCAGCAGCCCCGCGGGGGGCTCTGGGGCCAACGTCCTGACTTTC.

The chain couples TRBV11-3 to TRBJ2-1, with 12 bases aligning to TRBD1. CDR3 length: 16 residues. The germline V gene encodes CDR1 SGHNT and CDR2 YENEEA. V gave up 5 bases and J gave up 7 bases; unmatched junction bases: 9. CDR3: CASSPEGQGAGNEQFF. CDR3 bases: TGTGCCAGCAGCCCCGAGGGACAGGGGGCTGGGAATGAGCAGTTCTTC.

The chain combines TRBV7-3 with TRBJ2-2; the match to TRBD1 covers 7 bases. The trim removed 5 bases at V and 2 bases at J, leaving 8 bases unmatched. CDR3 length: 16 residues. Germline values: CDR1 SGHTA, CDR2 FQGTGA. The CDR3 DNA is TGTGCCAGCAGCCCAGCGAGGGGGCTCAACACCGGGGAGCTGTTTTTT. Encoded protein: CASSPARGLNTGELFF.

This chain uses TRBV2 with TRBJ1-2; 8 positions agree with TRBD1. Unmatched junction bases numbered 8, after V lost 4 bases and J lost 4 bases. The CDR3 is 15 amino acids. Germline CDR1 reads SNHLY; CDR2 reads FYNNEI. CDR3 bases: TGTGCCAGCAGTGCGGCAGGGGGCAAGAGCTATGGCTACACCTTC. This codes for CASSAAGGKSYGYTF.

V and J are TRBV9 and TRBJ2-6, with D unclear. The CDR3 is made up of 15 amino acids. The ends were cut back, 0 bases at V and 3 bases at J, with 7 bases in the middle. CDR1 SGDLS and CDR2 YYNGEE come from the germline V gene. Here the CDR3 DNA reads TGTGCCAGCAGCGTAGGCCGAGGTGGGGCCAACGTCCTGACTTTC. Translating it yields CASSVGRGGANVLTF. Full variable domain (rest looked up from reference TRBV9 and TRBJ2-6): DSGVTQTPKHLITATGQRVTLRCSPRSGDLSVYWYQQSLDQGLQFLIQYYNGEERAKGNILERFSAQQFPDLHSELNLSSLELGDSALYFCASSVGRGGANVLTFGAGSRLTVL.

The chain is built from TRBV10-2 and TRBJ1-6, with 9 bases lining up with TRBD1. Germline lookup yields CDR1 WSHSY and CDR2 SAAADI. The CDR3 length is 13 residues. After removal of 8 bases from V and 9 bases from J, the junction contained 5 bases not matched to a gene. CDR3 sequence reads: CASQGQGGSPLHF. The CDR3 DNA reads as TGCGCCAGCCAGGGACAGGGAGGTTCACCCCTCCACTTT.

This chain joins TRBV4-2 and TRBJ2-7; TRBD2 agrees at 10 bases. Looked up from germline, CDR1 is LGHNA and CDR2 is YNFKEQ. With V trimmed by 0 bases and J by 0 bases, 5 bases remained unmatched. The CDR3 runs 17 residues. The CDR3 DNA sequence: TGTGCCAGCAGCCAAGACCTTAGCGGGGGGACCTCCTACGAGCAGTACTTC. Its protein product is CASSQDLSGGTSYEQYF.

The chain has TRBV13 and TRBJ1-2; D is unresolved. Trimming pared 5 bases from V and 0 bases from J, leaving 19 bases between. This CDR3 comprises 17 residues. Germline assignment: CDR1 PRHDT and CDR2 FYEKMQ (reference sequence). The CDR3 loop reads CASSPRTGKKANYGYTF. CDR3 sequence (DNA): TGTGCCAGCAGCCCTAGGACGGGGAAAAAAGCTAACTATGGCTACACCTTC. The entire variable domain, with the rest obtained from reference TRBV13 and TRBJ1-2, is as follows: AAGVIQSPRHLIKEKRETATLKCYPIPRHDTVYWYQQGPGQDPQFLISFYEKMQSDKGSIPDRFSAQQFSDYHSELNMSSLELGDSALYFCASSPRTGKKANYGYTFGSGTRLTVV.

The chain carries TRBV5-1 and TRBJ2-2; 7 bases agree with TRBD1. Trimming cost V 4 bases and J 3 bases; bases outside gene matches: 9. The CDR3 has 16 residues. Germline CDR1 is SGHRS and CDR2 is YFSETQ. CDR3 sequence reads: CASSLTGTDDTGELFF. As DNA, the CDR3 is TGCGCCAGCAGCCTAACCGGGACAGACGACACCGGGGAGCTGTTTTTT.